Listed below are T cell receptor beta chains from one sample, sequenced in a study of T cell changes during pregnancy in multiple sclerosis. Sequenced by immunoSEQ multiplex PCR; TCRdb stores in-frame clones only, minus some. This table has around 69,000 clones, approximately 91% appearing once. Sequencing used peripheral blood, obtained in the third trimester of pregnancy. These receptors all stem from a female donor with multiple sclerosis, enrolled in a pregnancy study. The CDR3 runs from the conserved cysteine through the conserved F or W. The D gene is left open where the match is weak. Part of the rows lack a size; the others show once, few, many or a class for expanded clones.

j_gene	d_gene	abundance	v_gene	CDR3nt	CDR3aa
TRBJ1-2	TRBD1	.	TRBV5-8	TGTGCCAGCAGCCCCTTGGACAGGGTTAAGCAGGGCTACACCTTC	CASSPLDRVKQGYTF
TRBJ2-7	.	.	TRBV5-1	TGCGCCAGCAGCTTGGTCCCGACTCCGAGCTCCTACGAGCAGTACTTC	CASSLVPTPSSYEQYF
TRBJ2-2	.	.	TRBV5-8	TGTGCCAGCAGCTCGGGGGACCTCTCACCGAACACCGGGGAGCTGTTTTTT	CASSSGDLSPNTGELFF
TRBJ1-4	TRBD1	.	TRBV6-1	TGTGCCAGCAGGGCGACAGGGAAGGAGGTTGAAAAACTGTTTTTT	CASRATGKEVEKLFF
TRBJ1-1	TRBD1	.	TRBV2	TGTGCCAGCAGAAACAGGGGGCTTATGAACACTGAAGCTTTCTTT	CASRNRGLMNTEAFF
TRBJ2-7	TRBD1	.	TRBV9	TGTGCCAGCAGCGTAGGTGTAAGGACAGGGGGACTCTACGAGCAGTACTTC	CASSVGVRTGGLYEQYF
TRBJ2-1	TRBD2	.	TRBV5-4	TGTGCCAGCAGCTTGGGGGGTAGCGGGGGATACAATGAGCAGTTCTTC	CASSLGGSGGYNEQFF
TRBJ2-7	TRBD1	.	TRBV19	TGTGCCAGTAGTATAGGACAGGGGGCCTACGAGCAGTACTTC	CASSIGQGAYEQYF
TRBJ1-1	TRBD1	.	TRBV4-1	TGCGCCAGCAGCCAACCCTTACAGGGGGAAGCTTTCTTT	CASSQPLQGEAFF
TRBJ1-5	.	.	TRBV19	TGTGCCAGTATGTCTAGGAGTGGGGGGGCCAGTCAGCCCCAGCATTTT	CASMSRSGGASQPQHF
TRBJ1-5	TRBD1	.	TRBV4-1	TGCGCCAGCAGCCAAGATCCGGGACAGGGAAGTTCTCAGCCCCAGCATTTT	CASSQDPGQGSSQPQHF
TRBJ1-2	TRBD1	once	TRBV15	TGTGCCACCAGCACGGGGACAGGGGTATTAGATGGCTACACCTTC	CATSTGTGVLDGYTF
TRBJ2-5	TRBD1	.	TRBV12-5	TGTGCTAGTGGTTGGGGGACAGTGATTCAAGAGACCCAGTACTTC	CASGWGTVIQETQYF
TRBJ2-1	TRBD2	.	TRBV6-1	TGTGCCAGCAGTGATCAGCTAGCGGGGATTCGTGAGCAGTTCTTC	CASSDQLAGIREQFF
TRBJ2-5	TRBD1	.	TRBV4-1	TGCGCCAGCAGCCAACGGTTCCCGGGACAGGGGGTTGAAGAGACCCAGTACTTC	CASSQRFPGQGVEETQYF
TRBJ2-5	.	.	TRBV2	TGTGCCAGCAGTGAACTCCCAACTAGTGGAGAGACCCAGTACTTC	CASSELPTSGETQYF
TRBJ2-7	TRBD1	once	TRBV2	TGTGCCAGCAGTCTCGACAGGGGTTACGAGCAGTACTTC	CASSLDRGYEQYF
TRBJ2-5	.	.	TRBV11-2	TGTGCCAGCAGCGTGGGGTGGGAGGAGACCCAGTACTTC	CASSVGWEETQYF
TRBJ1-1	.	few	TRBV6-1	TGTGCCAGCAGTATAAGAGGGGGAAGCACTGAAGCTTTCTTT	CASSIRGGSTEAFF
TRBJ2-7	TRBD2	.	TRBV7-9	TGTGCCAGCAGCTTAGCGGGGGGGGACGAGCAGTACTTC	CASSLAGGDEQYF
TRBJ2-2	TRBD1	.	TRBV7-3	TGTGCCAGCACTTTAGGACAGGGGGCAACCGGGGAGCTGTTTTTT	CASTLGQGATGELFF
TRBJ2-1	TRBD2	.	TRBV5-1	TGCGCCAGCAGCAGGACTAGCGGGGTGTCCTACAATGAGCAGTTCTTC	CASSRTSGVSYNEQFF
TRBJ1-6	TRBD1	.	TRBV7-3	TGTGCCAGCAGCTGGGGGGACAGGGGATCTTCACCCCTCCACTTT	CASSWGDRGSSPLHF
TRBJ1-4	TRBD1	.	TRBV19	TGTGCCAGTAGTACCCCCCGTGGGAGACAGGGAACTAATGAAAAACTGTTTTTT	CASSTPRGRQGTNEKLFF
TRBJ1-2	.	.	TRBV27	TGTGCCAGCAGTTCTTATGAGTTCCGGTCGGGTGGCTACACCTTC	CASSSYEFRSGGYTF
TRBJ1-1	.	.	TRBV7-6	TGTGCCAGCAGCTTAGGGGAGGGGAACACTGAAGCTTTCTTT	CASSLGEGNTEAFF
TRBJ1-2	.	.	TRBV6-5	TGTGCCAGCAGTCCAGACAGGAACTATGGCTACACCTTC	CASSPDRNYGYTF
TRBJ2-3	.	.	TRBV5-1	TGCGCCAGCAGCTTGGACTCGGGCACAGATACGCAGTATTTT	CASSLDSGTDTQYF
TRBJ1-2	.	.	TRBV5-4	TGTGCCAGCAGCTTAGACATAATGCGTTATGGCTACACCTTC	CASSLDIMRYGYTF
TRBJ2-1	TRBD2	once	TRBV6-6	TGTGCCAGCAGTTACTCAATTGGCGGGGGGGCCTTTGAGCAGTTCTTC	CASSYSIGGGAFEQFF
TRBJ2-7	TRBD1	.	TRBV19	TGTGCCAGTAGTTTCCCGGGACAGGGAACCTACGAGCAGTACTTC	CASSFPGQGTYEQYF
TRBJ2-7	.	many	TRBV11-2	TGTGCCAGCAGCTTAGGCACCCCGGGGGGCTGGGTCTACGAGCAGTACTTC	CASSLGTPGGWVYEQYF
TRBJ1-2	.	.	TRBV6-6	TGTGCCAGCGCCGGCCAGACATACTATGGCTACACCTTC	CASAGQTYYGYTF
TRBJ2-5	.	.	TRBV11-1	TGTGCCAGCAGCCACCCCCAGGGGGGAGAGACCCAGTACTTC	CASSHPQGGETQYF
TRBJ1-2	TRBD1	.	TRBV7-2	TGTGCCAGCAGCTTAGGGACAGGGGTTGACTATGGCTACACCTTC	CASSLGTGVDYGYTF
TRBJ1-2	.	.	TRBV4-2	TGTGCCAGCAGCCAAGAGGGCAGGCCCAACTATGGCTACACCTTC	CASSQEGRPNYGYTF
TRBJ1-1	.	.	TRBV18	TGTGCCAGCTCGCAAGGCCAGGGGCGGGACACTGAAGCTTTCTTT	CASSQGQGRDTEAFF
TRBJ1-6	TRBD1	.	TRBV4-2	TGTGCCAGCAGCCCCGACAGGGTCCAACGGTCACCCCTCCACTTT	CASSPDRVQRSPLHF
TRBJ1-1	TRBD1	.	TRBV11-1	TGTGCCAGCAGCTTAGGACAGGGAGGGAACACTGAAGCTTTCTTT	CASSLGQGGNTEAFF
TRBJ2-5	.	.	TRBV7-2	TGTGCCAGCAGTCGGACTAATAAAGAGACCCAGTACTTC	CASSRTNKETQYF
TRBJ2-1	.	.	TRBV6-4	TGTGCCAGCAGTGACGTCGTTAGGGAGAAGTTCTTC	CASSDVVREKFF
TRBJ2-7	.	.	TRBV19	TGTGCCAGCTCCTCAGGTTTTTACGAGCAGTACTTC	CASSSGFYEQYF
TRBJ1-4	.	.	TRBV6-1	TGTGCCAGCAGTGAAGGTAATATCCTGGCCGGAGGATTTTTT	CASSEGNILAGGFF
TRBJ2-2	TRBD2	.	TRBV7-3	TGTGCCAGCAGCTTAATAGCGGGGGCCACCGGGGAGCTGTTTTTT	CASSLIAGATGELFF
TRBJ1-2	.	once	TRBV19	TGTGCCAGTAGTGAGGCAGACTATGGCTACACCTTC	CASSEADYGYTF
TRBJ1-6	.	.	TRBV18	TGTGCCAGCTCACGAGGGCAGTTCAATTCACCCCTCCACTTT	CASSRGQFNSPLHF
TRBJ2-7	TRBD1	few	TRBV11-1	TGTGCCAGCACCGTTAGAAGGGGGCCCCGCTACGAGCAGTACTTC	CASTVRRGPRYEQYF
TRBJ2-7	.	.	TRBV28	TGTGCCAGCAGTCTTCTTCAGGCTTACGAGCAGTACTTC	CASSLLQAYEQYF
TRBJ2-5	TRBD2	.	TRBV6-1	TGTGCCAGCAGTGAACGGCTAGCGGGGGGCTCGACGGGGGAGACCCAGTACTTC	CASSERLAGGSTGETQYF
TRBJ1-4	.	.	TRBV30	TGTGCCTGGGGCCATGAAAAACTGTTTTTT	CAWGHEKLFF
TRBJ2-5	.	once	TRBV7-8	TGTGCCAGCAGCTCCGGAGGAGAGACCCAGTACTTC	CASSSGGETQYF
TRBJ2-7	TRBD1	few	TRBV6-5	TGTGCCAGCAGTTACATCCGAGGGGGCAGACCCTACGAGCAGTACTTC	CASSYIRGGRPYEQYF
TRBJ1-3	.	.	TRBV28	TGTGCCAGCCGGTATGGACATTCGACGGAGGGAAACACCATATATTTT	CASRYGHSTEGNTIYF